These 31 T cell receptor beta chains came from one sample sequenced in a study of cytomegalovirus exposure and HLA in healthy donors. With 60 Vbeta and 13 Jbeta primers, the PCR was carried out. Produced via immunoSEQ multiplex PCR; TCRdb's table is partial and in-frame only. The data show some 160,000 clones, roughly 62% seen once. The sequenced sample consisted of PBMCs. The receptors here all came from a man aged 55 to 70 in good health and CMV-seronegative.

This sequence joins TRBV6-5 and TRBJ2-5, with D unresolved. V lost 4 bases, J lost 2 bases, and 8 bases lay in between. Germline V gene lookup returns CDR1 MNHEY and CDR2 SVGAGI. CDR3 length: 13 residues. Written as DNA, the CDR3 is TGTGCCAGCAGTTTTGAGGCTCAAGAGACCCAGTACTTC. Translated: CASSFEAQETQYF.

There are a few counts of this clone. Written as DNA, the CDR3 is TGTGCCAGCAGCCCCCGTGCAACAGAGAACACTGAAGCTTTCTTT. Its protein is CASSPRATENTEAFF. The chain has TRBV7-3 and TRBJ1-1, with D unresolved. The CDR3 consists of 15 residues. Germline V gene sequence: CDR1 SGHTA, CDR2 FQGTGA. Trimming took 5 bases from V and 1 from J, leaving 14 bases between them. The entire variable domain, with the rest obtained from reference TRBV7-3 and TRBJ1-1, is as follows: GAGVSQTPSNKVTEKGKYVELRCDPISGHTALYWYRQSLGQGPEFLIYFQGTGAADDSGLPNDRFFAVRPEGSVSTLKIQRTERGDSAVYLCASSPRATENTEAFFGQGTRLTVV.

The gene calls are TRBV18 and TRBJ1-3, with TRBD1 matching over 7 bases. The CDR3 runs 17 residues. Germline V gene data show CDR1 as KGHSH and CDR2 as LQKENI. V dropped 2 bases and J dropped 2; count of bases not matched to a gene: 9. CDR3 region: CASSPFKGGITGNTIYF. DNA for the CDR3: TGTGCCAGCTCACCATTTAAAGGGGGCATAACTGGAAACACCATATATTTT. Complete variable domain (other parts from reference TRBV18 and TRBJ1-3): NAGVMQNPRHLVRRRGQEARLRCSPMKGHSHVYWYRQLPEEGLKFMVYLQKENIIDESGMPKERFSAEFPKEGPSILRIQQVVRGDSAAYFCASSPFKGGITGNTIYFGEGSWLTVV.

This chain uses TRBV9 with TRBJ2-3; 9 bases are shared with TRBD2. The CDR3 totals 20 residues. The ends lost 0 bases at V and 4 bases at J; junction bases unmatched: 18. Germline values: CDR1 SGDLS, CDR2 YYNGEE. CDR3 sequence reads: CASSVGILREGRFGSDTQYF. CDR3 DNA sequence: TGTGCCAGCAGCGTAGGTATCTTGCGGGAGGGCCGGTTTGGCTCAGATACGCAGTATTTT.

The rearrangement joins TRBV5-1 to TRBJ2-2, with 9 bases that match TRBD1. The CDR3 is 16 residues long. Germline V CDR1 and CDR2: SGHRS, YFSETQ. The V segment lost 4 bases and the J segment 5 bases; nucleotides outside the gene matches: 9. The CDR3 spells CASSPVQGAGTGELFF. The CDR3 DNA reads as TGCGCCAGCAGCCCGGTACAGGGGGCAGGGACCGGGGAGCTGTTTTTT.

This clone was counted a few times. The DNA for the CDR3 is TGTGCCTGGAGTACGGGACAGACGGCTCAGCCCCAGCATTTT. Protein sequence: CAWSTGQTAQPQHF. The gene calls are TRBV30 and TRBJ1-5, with 7 bases lining up with TRBD1. Germline V CDR1 and CDR2: GTSNPN, SVGIG (reference sequence). V dropped 2 bases and J dropped 6; count of bases not matched to a gene: 7. This CDR3 spans 14 amino acids.

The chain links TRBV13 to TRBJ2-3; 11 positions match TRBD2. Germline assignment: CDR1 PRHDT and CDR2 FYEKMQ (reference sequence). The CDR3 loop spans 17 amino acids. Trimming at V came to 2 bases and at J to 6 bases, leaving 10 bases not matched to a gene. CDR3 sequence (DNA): TGTGCCAGCAGCTTATCCCCAACTAGCGGGAGTGTGGATACGCAGTATTTT. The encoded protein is CASSLSPTSGSVDTQYF.

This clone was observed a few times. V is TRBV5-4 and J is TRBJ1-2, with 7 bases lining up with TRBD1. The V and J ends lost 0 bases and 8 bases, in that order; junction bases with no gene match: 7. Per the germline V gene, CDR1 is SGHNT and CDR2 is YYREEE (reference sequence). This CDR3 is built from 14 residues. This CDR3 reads CASSLARAGGGYTF. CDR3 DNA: TGTGCCAGCAGCTTGGCCAGGGCAGGGGGGGGCTACACCTTC.

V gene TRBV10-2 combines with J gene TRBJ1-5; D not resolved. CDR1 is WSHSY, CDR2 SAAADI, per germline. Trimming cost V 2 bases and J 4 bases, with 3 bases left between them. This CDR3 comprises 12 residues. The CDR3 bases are TGCGCCAGCAGTGAGCCGAATCAGCCCCAGCATTTT. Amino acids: CASSEPNQPQHF.

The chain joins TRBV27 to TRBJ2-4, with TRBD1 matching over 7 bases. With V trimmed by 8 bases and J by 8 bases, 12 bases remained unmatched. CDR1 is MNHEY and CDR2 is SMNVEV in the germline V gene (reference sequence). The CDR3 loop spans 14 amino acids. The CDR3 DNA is TGTGCCAGCGCCGGGAAGGGGGCGCGATACATTCAGTACTTC. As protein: CASAGKGARYIQYF.

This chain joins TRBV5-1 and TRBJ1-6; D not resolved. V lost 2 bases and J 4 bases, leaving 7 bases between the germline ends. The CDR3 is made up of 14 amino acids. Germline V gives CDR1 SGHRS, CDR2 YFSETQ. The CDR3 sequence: CASSFDNYNSPLHF. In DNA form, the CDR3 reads TGCGCCAGCAGCTTTGACAATTATAATTCACCCCTCCACTTT. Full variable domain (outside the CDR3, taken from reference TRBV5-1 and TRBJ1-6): KAGVTQTPRYLIKTRGQQVTLSCSPISGHRSVSWYQQTPGQGLQFLFEYFSETQRNKGNFPGRFSGRQFSNSRSEMNVSTLELGDSALYLCASSFDNYNSPLHFGNGTRLTVT.

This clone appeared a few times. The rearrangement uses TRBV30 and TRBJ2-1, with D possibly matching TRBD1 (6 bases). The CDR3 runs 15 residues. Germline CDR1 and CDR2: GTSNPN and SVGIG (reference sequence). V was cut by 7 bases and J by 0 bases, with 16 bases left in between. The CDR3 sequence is CAYNQGHSSYNEQFF. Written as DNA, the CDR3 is TGTGCCTATAATCAGGGGCACAGCTCCTACAATGAGCAGTTCTTC. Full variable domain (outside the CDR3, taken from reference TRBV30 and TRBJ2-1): SQTIHQWPATLVQPVGSPLSLECTVEGTSNPNLYWYRQAAGRGLQLLFYSVGIGQISSEVPQNLSASRPQDRQFILSSKKLLLSDSGFYLCAYNQGHSSYNEQFFGPGTRLTVL.

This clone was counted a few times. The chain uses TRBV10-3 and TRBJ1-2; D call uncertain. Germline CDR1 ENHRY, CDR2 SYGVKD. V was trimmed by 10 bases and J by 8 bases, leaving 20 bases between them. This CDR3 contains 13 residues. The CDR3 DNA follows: TGTGCCACCCAGGAGGGAGATACGCGGGGCTACACCTTC. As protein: CATQEGDTRGYTF.

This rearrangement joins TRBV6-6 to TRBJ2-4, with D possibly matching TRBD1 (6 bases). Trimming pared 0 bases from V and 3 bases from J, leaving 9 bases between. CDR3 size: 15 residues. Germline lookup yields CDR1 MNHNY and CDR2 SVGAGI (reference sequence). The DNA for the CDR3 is TGTGCCAGCAGTTACTCGGGGACAAACAAAAACATTCAGTACTTC. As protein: CASSYSGTNKNIQYF.

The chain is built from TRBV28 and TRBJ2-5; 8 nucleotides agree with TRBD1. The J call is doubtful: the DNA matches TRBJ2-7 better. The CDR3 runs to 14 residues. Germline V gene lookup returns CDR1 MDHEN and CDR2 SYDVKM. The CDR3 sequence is CASSFGDRGYEQYF. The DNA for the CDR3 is TGTGCCAGCAGTTTCGGTGACAGGGGCTACGAGCAGTACTTC.

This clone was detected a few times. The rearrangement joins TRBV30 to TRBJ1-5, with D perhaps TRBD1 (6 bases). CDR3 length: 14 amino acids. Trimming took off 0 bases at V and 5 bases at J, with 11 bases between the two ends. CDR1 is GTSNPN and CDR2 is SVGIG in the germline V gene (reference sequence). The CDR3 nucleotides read TGTGCCTGGAGTGTACGGACAGTCCATCAGCCCCAGCATTTT. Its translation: CAWSVRTVHQPQHF.

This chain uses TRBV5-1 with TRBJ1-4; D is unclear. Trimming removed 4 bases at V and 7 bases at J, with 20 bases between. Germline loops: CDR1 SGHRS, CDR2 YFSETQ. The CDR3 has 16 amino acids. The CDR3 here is CASSRAHVASGEKLFF. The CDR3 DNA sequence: TGCGCCAGCAGCCGCGCCCACGTTGCAAGCGGTGAAAAACTGTTTTTT.

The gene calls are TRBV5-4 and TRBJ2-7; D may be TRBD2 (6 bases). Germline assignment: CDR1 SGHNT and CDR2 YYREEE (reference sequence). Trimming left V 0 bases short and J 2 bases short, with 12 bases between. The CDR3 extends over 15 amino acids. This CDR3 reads CASSLAGLLTYEQYF. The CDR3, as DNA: TGTGCCAGCAGCTTGGCGGGACTCCTCACCTACGAGCAGTACTTC.

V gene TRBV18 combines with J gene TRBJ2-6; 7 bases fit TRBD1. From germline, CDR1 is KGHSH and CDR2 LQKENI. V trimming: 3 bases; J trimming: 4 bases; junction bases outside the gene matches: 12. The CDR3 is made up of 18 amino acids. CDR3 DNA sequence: TGTGCCAGCTCACCTTTTTGGCGACAGGGATCCGGGGCCAACGTCCTGACTTTC. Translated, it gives CASSPFWRQGSGANVLTF.

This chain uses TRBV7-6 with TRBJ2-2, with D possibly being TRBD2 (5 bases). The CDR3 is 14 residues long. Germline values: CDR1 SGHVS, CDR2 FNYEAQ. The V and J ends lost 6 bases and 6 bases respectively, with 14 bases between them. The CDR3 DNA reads TGTGCCAGCAGACAACTAGACGTCCCCGGGGAGCTGTTTTTT. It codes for CASRQLDVPGELFF.

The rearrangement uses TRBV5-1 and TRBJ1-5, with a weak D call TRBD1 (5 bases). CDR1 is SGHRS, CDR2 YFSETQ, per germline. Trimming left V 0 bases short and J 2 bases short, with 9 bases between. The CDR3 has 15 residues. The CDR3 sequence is CASSLEGQGNQPQHF. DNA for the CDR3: TGCGCCAGCAGCTTGGAGGGGCAGGGCAATCAGCCCCAGCATTTT.

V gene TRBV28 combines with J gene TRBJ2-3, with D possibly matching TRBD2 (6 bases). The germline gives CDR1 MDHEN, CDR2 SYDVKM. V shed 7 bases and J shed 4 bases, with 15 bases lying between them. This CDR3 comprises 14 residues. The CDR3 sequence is CASTRGGSADTQYF. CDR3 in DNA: TGTGCCAGCACCCGAGGAGGGAGCGCAGATACGCAGTATTTT.

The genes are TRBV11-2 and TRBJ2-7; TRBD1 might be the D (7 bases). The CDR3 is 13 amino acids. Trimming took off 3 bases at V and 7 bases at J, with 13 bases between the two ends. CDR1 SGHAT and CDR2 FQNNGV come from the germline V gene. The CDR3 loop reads CASSFGPGGEQYF. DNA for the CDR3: TGTGCCAGCAGCTTTGGGCCAGGGGGGGAGCAGTACTTC. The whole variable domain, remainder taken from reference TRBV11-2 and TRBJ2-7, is EAGVAQSPRYKIIEKRQSVAFWCNPISGHATLYWYQQILGQGPKLLIQFQNNGVVDDSQLPKDRFSAERLKGVDSTLKIQPAKLEDSAVYLCASSFGPGGEQYFGPGTRLTVT.

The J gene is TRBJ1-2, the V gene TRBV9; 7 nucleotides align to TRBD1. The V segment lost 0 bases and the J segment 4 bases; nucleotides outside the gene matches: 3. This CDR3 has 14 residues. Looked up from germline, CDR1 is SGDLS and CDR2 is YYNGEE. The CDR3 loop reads CASSVDRGPYGYTF. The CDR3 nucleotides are TGTGCCAGCAGCGTAGATAGGGGGCCCTATGGCTACACCTTC.

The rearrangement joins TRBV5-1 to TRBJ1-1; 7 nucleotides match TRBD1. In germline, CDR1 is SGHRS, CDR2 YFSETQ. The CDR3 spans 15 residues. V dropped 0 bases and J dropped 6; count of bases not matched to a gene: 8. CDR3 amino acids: CASSLGQGGWAEAFF. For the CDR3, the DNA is TGCGCCAGCAGCTTGGGACAGGGCGGGTGGGCTGAAGCTTTCTTT.

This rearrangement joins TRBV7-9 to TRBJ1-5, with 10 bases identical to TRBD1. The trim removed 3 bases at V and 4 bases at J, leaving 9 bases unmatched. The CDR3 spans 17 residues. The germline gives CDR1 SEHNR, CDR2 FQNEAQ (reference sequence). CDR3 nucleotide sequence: TGTGCCAGCAGCTTCACCACTGGGACAGGGGAAAATCAGCCCCAGCATTTT. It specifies CASSFTTGTGENQPQHF.

The chain's CDR3 is CASSPQGGSPTSNYGYTF. The DNA for the CDR3 is TGTGCCAGCAGCCCGCAGGGTGGCAGCCCTACTTCTAACTATGGCTACACCTTC. The chain employs TRBV7-3 and TRBJ1-2, with D possibly matching TRBD1 (5 bases). Germline V gene data show CDR1 as SGHTA and CDR2 as FQGTGA. V dropped 5 bases and J dropped 0 bases, with 22 bases sitting between them. The CDR3 contains 18 residues.

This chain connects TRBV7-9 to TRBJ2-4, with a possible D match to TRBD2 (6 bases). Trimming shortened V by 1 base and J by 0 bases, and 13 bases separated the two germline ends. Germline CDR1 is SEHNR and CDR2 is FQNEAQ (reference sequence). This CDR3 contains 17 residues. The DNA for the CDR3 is TGTGCCAGCAGCTTAGACTTAGCGGCACTAGCCAAAAACATTCAGTACTTC. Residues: CASSLDLAALAKNIQYF.

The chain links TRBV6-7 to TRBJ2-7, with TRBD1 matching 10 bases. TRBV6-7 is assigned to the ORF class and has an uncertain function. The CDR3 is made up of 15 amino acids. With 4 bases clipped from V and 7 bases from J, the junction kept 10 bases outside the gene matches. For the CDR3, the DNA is TGTGCCAGCAGTTTAACAGTCGGGACAGGGGCTGAGCAGTACTTC. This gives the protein CASSLTVGTGAEQYF.

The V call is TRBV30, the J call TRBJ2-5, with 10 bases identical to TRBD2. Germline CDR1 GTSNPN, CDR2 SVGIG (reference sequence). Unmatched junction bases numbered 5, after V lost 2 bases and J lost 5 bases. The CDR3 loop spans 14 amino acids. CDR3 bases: TGTGCCTGGAGTCCCGAAGCGGGAGGGGAGACCCAGTACTTC. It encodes CAWSPEAGGETQYF.

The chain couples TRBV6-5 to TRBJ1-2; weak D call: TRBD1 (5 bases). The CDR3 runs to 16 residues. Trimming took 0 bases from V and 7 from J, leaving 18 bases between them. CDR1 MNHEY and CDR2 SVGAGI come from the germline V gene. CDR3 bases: TGTGCCAGCAGTTACTCGTTGATACCATGGGGGGGTGGCTACACCTTC. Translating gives CASSYSLIPWGGGYTF.